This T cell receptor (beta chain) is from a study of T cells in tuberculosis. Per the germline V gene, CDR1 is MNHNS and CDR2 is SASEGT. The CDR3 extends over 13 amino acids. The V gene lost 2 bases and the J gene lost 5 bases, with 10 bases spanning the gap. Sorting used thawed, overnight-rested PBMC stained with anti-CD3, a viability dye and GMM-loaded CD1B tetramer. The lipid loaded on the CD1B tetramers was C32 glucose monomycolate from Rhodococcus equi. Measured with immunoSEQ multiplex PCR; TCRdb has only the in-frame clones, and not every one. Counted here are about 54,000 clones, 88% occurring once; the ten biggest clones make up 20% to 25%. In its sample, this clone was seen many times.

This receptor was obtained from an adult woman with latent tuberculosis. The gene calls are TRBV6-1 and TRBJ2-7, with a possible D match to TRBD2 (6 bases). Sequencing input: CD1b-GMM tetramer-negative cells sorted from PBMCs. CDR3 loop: CASSESERDEQYF. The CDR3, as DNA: TGTGCCAGCAGTGAATCCGAGCGGGACGAGCAGTACTTC.